This is a list of T cell receptor beta chains from one sample in a study of blood T cell repertoires in COVID-19. Using immunoSEQ multiplex PCR, the repertoire was profiled, and TCRdb retains in-frame clones only, with some absent. The table includes about 170,000 clones, around four fifths detected once. Source material: peripheral blood. Every receptor here comes from a woman at least 80 years old with acute or convalescent COVID-19. Each CDR3 is given with its conserved first and last residue. A D gene is named only where the DNA matches it firmly. A row's size may be missing; if present it is once, few, many or a size class.

clone_size j_call d_call v_call cdr3_aa cdr3_nt
. TRBJ1-2 TRBD1 TRBV19 CASTPTGGVYGYTF TGTGCCAGTACCCCGACAGGGGGCGTTTATGGCTACACCTTC
few TRBJ1-2 TRBD1 TRBV7-6 CASSPGQGYGYTF TGTGCCAGCAGCCCGGGACAGGGCTATGGCTACACCTTC
. TRBJ1-1 TRBD1 TRBV5-1 CASSLVGGQMNTEAFF TGCGCCAGCAGCTTGGTCGGGGGACAGATGAACACTGAAGCTTTCTTT
. TRBJ1-1 TRBD1 TRBV6-6 CASIRGQERMNTEAFF TGTGCCAGCATACGGGGACAGGAAAGAATGAACACTGAAGCTTTCTTT
. TRBJ2-3 . TRBV7-9 CASSLSTPSTDTQYF TGTGCCAGCAGCTTGTCAACACCTAGCACAGATACGCAGTATTTT
. TRBJ2-1 . TRBV28 CASSMTIGGYNEQFF TGTGCCAGCAGCATGACTATCGGTGGTTACAATGAGCAGTTCTTC
once TRBJ2-5 TRBD2 TRBV19 CASSIVGGEQETQYF TGTGCCAGTAGTATTGTGGGGGGGGAGCAAGAGACCCAGTACTTC
. TRBJ1-2 TRBD1 TRBV5-6 CASSPRTGYYGYTF TGTGCCAGCAGCCCCCGGACAGGGTACTATGGCTACACCTTC
. TRBJ2-1 . TRBV3-1/TRBV3-2 CASSQAGSSYNEQFF TGTGCCAGCAGCCAAGCGGGGAGCTCCTACAATGAGCAGTTCTTC
once TRBJ2-2 . TRBV19 CASSILKIQGTGELFF TGTGCCAGTAGTATTCTCAAAATTCAGGGCACCGGGGAGCTGTTTTTT
. TRBJ1-1 . TRBV30 CAWITTGVAEAFF TGTGCCTGGATTACCACAGGTGTAGCTGAAGCTTTCTTT
once TRBJ2-2 TRBD1 TRBV5-6 CASSSGTGVTGELFF TGTGCCAGCAGCTCTGGGACAGGGGTTACCGGGGAGCTGTTTTTT
. TRBJ2-1 TRBD2 TRBV4-1 CASRGTSGYNEQFF TGCGCCAGCAGAGGGACTAGCGGCTACAATGAGCAGTTCTTC
. TRBJ2-5 . TRBV5-1 CASSLASPVQETQYF TGCGCCAGCAGCTTGGCTTCGCCAGTCCAAGAGACCCAGTACTTC
. TRBJ2-5 TRBD2 TRBV9 CASSPRTSGDQETQYF TGTGCCAGCAGCCCGCGGACTAGCGGGGATCAGGAGACCCAGTACTTC
. TRBJ2-7 . TRBV29-1 CSAGQSSYEQYF TGCAGCGCAGGACAGAGTAGTTACGAGCAGTACTTC
once TRBJ1-1 . TRBV5-1 CASSLKQNTEAFF TGCGCCAGCAGCTTGAAACAGAACACTGAAGCTTTCTTT
few TRBJ2-1 . TRBV30 CAWSVESRGHNEQFF TGTGCCTGGAGTGTAGAATCACGGGGTCACAATGAGCAGTTCTTC
once TRBJ1-3 TRBD1 TRBV2 CASRDRSSGNTIYF TGTGCCAGCAGGGACAGGTCCTCTGGAAACACCATATATTTT
. TRBJ2-3 TRBD1 TRBV5-6 CASSLTDRVIDTQYF TGTGCCAGCAGCTTGACAGACAGGGTTATAGATACGCAGTATTTT
. TRBJ1-3 . TRBV29-1 CSALRGGIGNTIYF TGCAGCGCCTTAAGGGGGGGAATAGGAAACACCATATATTTT
. TRBJ2-1 TRBD2 TRBV19 CASSRLAGGWEQFF TGTGCCAGTAGTAGGCTAGCGGGGGGGTGGGAGCAGTTCTTC
. TRBJ2-7 . TRBV6-2/TRBV6-3 CASSYSSLNEQYF TGTGCCAGCAGTTATAGTTCCCTCAACGAGCAGTACTTC
. TRBJ1-3 . TRBV19 CASRSGNTIYF TGTGCCAGCCGCTCTGGAAACACCATATATTTT
. TRBJ2-3 TRBD2 TRBV6-1 CASSEQAGGSDTQYF TGTGCCAGCAGTGAACAGGCGGGAGGATCAGATACGCAGTATTTT
. TRBJ2-7 . TRBV11-3 CASSTGAGDKQYF TGTGCCAGCAGCACAGGTGCGGGGGACAAGCAGTACTTC
few TRBJ2-7 . TRBV6-5 CASSYGVGVQTYEQYF TGTGCCAGCAGTTACGGAGTAGGGGTCCAAACCTACGAGCAGTACTTC
once TRBJ2-1 . TRBV21-1 CAPFGDRSNNEQFF TGTGCCCCCTTTGGGGACAGGTCTAACAATGAGCAGTTCTTC
. TRBJ1-5 TRBD1 TRBV6-2/TRBV6-3 CASSYGTGGPTQPQHF TGTGCCAGCAGTTACGGGACAGGGGGCCCGACCCAGCCCCAGCATTTT
. TRBJ2-7 . TRBV4-1 CASSREVGQEKPYEQYF TGCGCCAGCAGCCGGGAGGTCGGACAGGAAAAACCCTACGAGCAGTACTTC
. TRBJ2-5 TRBD2 TRBV7-2 CASSFRLAGDTYQETQYF TGTGCCAGCAGTTTCCGACTAGCGGGAGATACGTACCAAGAGACCCAGTACTTC
. TRBJ2-3 TRBD2 TRBV7-7 CASSYGTSGEADTQYF TGTGCCAGCAGCTATGGGACTAGCGGAGAAGCGGATACGCAGTATTTT
. TRBJ1-5 . TRBV5-1 CASRLIPYTDQPQHF TGCGCCAGCAGGTTAATCCCCTATACTGATCAGCCCCAGCATTTT
. TRBJ2-7 TRBD2 TRBV29-1 CSVDPPARTSNEQYF TGCAGCGTTGATCCCCCGGCCCGGACTAGCAACGAGCAGTACTTC
. TRBJ2-2 . TRBV10-1 CASRSGLNTGELFF TGCGCCAGCAGGAGCGGGCTGAACACCGGGGAGCTGTTTTTT
. TRBJ1-2 . TRBV7-9 CASSFSYGYTF TGTGCCAGCAGCTTCTCCTATGGCTACACCTTC
. TRBJ2-7 TRBD1 TRBV5-6 CASSLLQGYDEQYF TGTGCCAGCAGCTTGTTACAGGGGTACGACGAGCAGTACTTC
. TRBJ2-1 . TRBV11-3 CASSPGVNEQFF TGTGCCAGCAGCCCCGGAGTCAATGAGCAGTTCTTC
. TRBJ2-6 . TRBV18 CASSPLRAGANVLTF TGTGCCAGCTCACCACTGAGGGCTGGGGCCAACGTCCTGACTTTC
. TRBJ1-6 . TRBV5-1 CASSPSGVNNSPLHF TGCGCCAGCAGCCCAAGTGGAGTTAATAATTCACCCCTCCACTTT
. TRBJ2-1 . TRBV6-5 CASRFGDSNEQFF TGTGCCAGCAGGTTCGGGGACTCAAATGAGCAGTTCTTC
. TRBJ2-1 TRBD2 TRBV6-2/TRBV6-3 CASSSSGGARNEQFF TGTGCCAGCAGTTCCAGCGGGGGGGCTAGAAATGAGCAGTTCTTC
. TRBJ2-3 . TRBV3-1/TRBV3-2 CASSRRDLRGDTQYF TGTGCCAGCAGTCGCCGGGACTTGAGGGGAGATACGCAGTATTTT
. TRBJ1-6 TRBD1 TRBV5-1 CASSLGQGVYSPLHF TGCGCCAGCAGCTTGGGACAGGGTGTGTATTCACCCCTCCACTTT
. TRBJ1-2 TRBD1 TRBV6-2/TRBV6-3 CASSPGTGSGYTF TGTGCCAGCAGTCCCGGGACAGGGTCTGGCTACACCTTC
. TRBJ1-4 TRBD1 TRBV4-3 CASSQGSRGPGEKLFF TGCGCCAGCAGCCAAGGGTCGAGGGGGCCTGGAGAAAAACTGTTTTTT
. TRBJ1-5 TRBD1 TRBV6-5 CASRSDRDDQPQHF TGTGCCAGCAGATCGGACAGGGACGACCAGCCCCAGCATTTT
. TRBJ2-1 TRBD2 TRBV5-1 CASSYGLAGDNEQFF TGCGCCAGCAGCTATGGACTAGCGGGGGACAATGAGCAGTTCTTC
few TRBJ2-1 TRBD2 TRBV5-1 CASSLDIAGGSSFF TGCGCCAGCAGCTTGGATATAGCGGGAGGGTCATCGTTCTTC
. TRBJ2-7 . TRBV19 CASSIPLPPYEQYF TGTGCCAGTAGTATTCCACTCCCTCCCTACGAGCAGTACTTC
. TRBJ2-2 . TRBV30 CAWSVQARGDTGELFF TGTGCCTGGAGTGTACAGGCCAGGGGCGACACCGGGGAGCTGTTTTTT
. TRBJ2-2 TRBD2 TRBV9 CASSVSLGTTNTGELFF TGTGCCAGCAGCGTATCTCTAGGGACTACCAACACCGGGGAGCTGTTTTTT
once TRBJ2-1 TRBD2 TRBV7-2 CASSLAASGGDEQFF TGTGCCAGCAGCTTAGCGGCTAGCGGGGGTGATGAGCAGTTCTTC
. TRBJ2-2 . TRBV10-3 CAISESTGVNTGELFF TGTGCCATCAGTGAGTCGACCGGGGTGAACACCGGGGAGCTGTTTTTT
. TRBJ1-1 . TRBV19 CASSIEGRSWNTEAFF TGTGCCAGTAGTATAGAGGGCAGGTCATGGAACACTGAAGCTTTCTTT
. TRBJ2-2 . TRBV7-2 CASSFLPFTGELFF TGTGCCAGCAGCTTCCTCCCTTTCACCGGGGAGCTGTTTTTT